The source of this T cell receptor beta chain is a study of molecular identifiers for immune sequencing clone quantification. Findings and caveats of the study: In cases of identical TCR molecules sharing a barcode, highly expanded clone sizes could be underestimated. Clones above 20 RNA copies held over 97% of effector molecules, under 1% in naive cells.

This clonotype appeared a few times. The target antigen is unknown. Previously reported methods and listed TCR primers produced the bulk TCR libraries. TCRdb reanalysed the PCR reads using MiXCR and keeps one entry per CDR3 protein. The repertoire holds more than 250,000 distinct CDR3 sequences, with 20% to 25% as singletons. Naive CD8 T cells, phenotype CD8+CD4-CCR7+CD45RA+, were sorted. Sequencing was carried out using naive CD8+ T cells from blood, with Jurkat cell RNA spiked in. Subset defined: FACS-sorted CD8+CD4-CCR7+CD45RA+ naive T cells. This TCR came from a human donor in good health. Some libraries in this study had Jurkat cell RNA spiked in.

Here the CDR3 DNA reads TGCGCCAGCAGCCAAGTTTACGGACTAGCGGGGACAGATACGCAGTATTTT. This gives the protein CASSQVYGLAGTDTQYF. V gene TRBV4-1 combines with J gene TRBJ2-3; 12 bases are a match to TRBD2. The CDR3 is made up of 17 amino acids. Germline trimming cut 1 base from V and 3 bases from J; bases unmatched to any gene: 5. CDR1 MGHRA and CDR2 YSYEKL come from the germline V gene.